The 21 T cell receptor beta chains reported below all come from one sample, sequenced in a study of cytomegalovirus exposure and HLA in healthy donors. The primer mix had 60 Vbeta and 13 Jbeta primers. Clones were sequenced by immunoSEQ multiplex PCR, and TCRdb holds only the in-frame ones, with some missing. The sample records 90,000 to 120,000 clones, about 77% being singletons. The specimen sequenced was PBMCs. The receptors stem from a woman younger than 35 in good health and CMV-seropositive.

The DNA of the CDR3 is TGTGCCAGCAGTGTAGGACAGGTCTCATCTGGCTACACCTTC. Translating gives CASSVGQVSSGYTF. The chain carries TRBV27 and TRBJ1-2, with 7 bases identical to TRBD1. Unmatched junction bases numbered 10, after V lost 5 bases and J lost 7 bases. The V gene's germline CDR1 is MNHEY and CDR2 SMNVEV (reference sequence). The CDR3 sequence is 14 residues long.

The CDR3 DNA reads TGTGCCAGCAGCCCGGAGCGGGAGGGAGCAGAGACCCAGTACTTC. Protein: CASSPEREGAETQYF. This chain uses TRBV4-2 with TRBJ2-5, with 10 bases identical to TRBD2. With 4 bases clipped from V and 4 bases from J, the junction kept 6 bases outside the gene matches. Germline-derived CDR1 and CDR2 are LGHNA and YNFKEQ. This CDR3 is built from 15 residues.

The chain employs TRBV5-5 and TRBJ2-5; maybe TRBD2 (5 bases). The CDR3 runs to 14 residues. The germline V gene has CDR1 SGHKS and CDR2 YYEKEE (reference sequence). Between the trimmed V and J ends, which lost 7 bases and 1 base, there was a span of 14 bases. CDR3 loop: CASSPGNFQETQYF. CDR3 DNA sequence: TGTGCCAGCTCCCCCGGGAACTTCCAAGAGACCCAGTACTTC. The full variable domain, its missing parts supplied by reference TRBV5-5 and TRBJ2-5, is DAGVTQSPTHLIKTRGQQVTLRCSPISGHKSVSWYQQVLGQGPQFIFQYYEKEERGRGNFPDRFSARQFPNYSSELNVNALLLGDSALYLCASSPGNFQETQYFGPGTRLLVL.

This chain links TRBV25-1 with TRBJ2-3, with a possible D match to TRBD2 (5 bases). Between the trimmed V and J ends, which lost 11 bases and 4 bases, there was a span of 7 bases. The CDR3 runs 10 residues. The germline V gene has CDR1 MGHDK and CDR2 SYGVNS. CDR3 amino acids: CASRADTQYF. DNA of the CDR3: TGTGCCTCGCGGGCAGATACGCAGTATTTT.

This clone was counted between two and nine times. V is TRBV19 and J is TRBJ2-7, with 7 nucleotides matching TRBD2. The trim removed 6 bases at V and 6 bases at J, leaving 8 bases unmatched. Germline V lookup: CDR1 LNHDA, CDR2 SQIVND (reference sequence). CDR3 size: 13 residues. CDR3: CASRAGVGTEQYF. The CDR3 DNA is TGTGCCAGTAGGGCGGGAGTGGGAACCGAGCAGTACTTC.

The chain uses TRBV6-5 and TRBJ1-1, with D perhaps TRBD1 (5 bases). V was trimmed by 5 bases and J by 6 bases, leaving 13 bases between them. CDR1 MNHEY and CDR2 SVGAGI come from the germline V gene. The CDR3 spans 13 residues. CDR3 sequence (DNA): TGTGCCAGCAGTCCCCCGACAGCCCCTGAAGCTTTCTTT. Residues: CASSPPTAPEAFF.

Only one count was recorded for this clone. The chain has TRBV5-1 and TRBJ2-2, with D perhaps matching TRBD2 (7 bases). The V and J ends lost 3 bases and 4 bases respectively, with 16 bases between them. Germline-derived CDR1 and CDR2 are SGHRS and YFSETQ. The CDR3 loop spans 16 amino acids. The CDR3 nucleotides read TGCGCCAGCAGCTCGTCTAGGGGGGGTTTCACCGGGGAGCTGTTTTTT. Translating gives CASSSSRGGFTGELFF.

V is TRBV30 and J is TRBJ2-1; 8 bases are a match to TRBD2. With 2 bases clipped from V and 2 bases from J, the junction kept 5 bases outside the gene matches. This CDR3 has 15 amino acids. Germline-derived CDR1 and CDR2 are GTSNPN and SVGIG (reference sequence). CDR3 residues: CAWSSSGGPYNEQFF. CDR3 sequence (DNA): TGTGCCTGGAGTTCATCGGGAGGGCCCTACAATGAGCAGTTCTTC.

The chain joins TRBV7-3 to TRBJ2-3; the match to TRBD2 covers 9 bases. Germline CDR1 and CDR2: SGHTA and FQGTGA. The CDR3 sequence is 14 residues long. Trimming removed 1 base from V and 5 bases from J; junction bases left unmatched: 1. CDR3 residues: CASSLIAGVDTQYF. DNA of the CDR3: TGTGCCAGCAGCTTAATAGCGGGAGTAGATACGCAGTATTTT.

This chain uses TRBV19 with TRBJ1-1; 11 bases map to TRBD1. J was trimmed by 3 bases and V by 5 bases; bases with no gene match: 5. Germline lookup yields CDR1 LNHDA and CDR2 SQIVND (reference sequence). This CDR3 has 15 residues. In nucleotides, the CDR3 is TGTGCCAGTAGTGGACAGGGGGCTTGGGACACTGAAGCTTTCTTT. It codes for CASSGQGAWDTEAFF.

The V call is TRBV19, the J call TRBJ2-5, with TRBD2 as a possible D gene (6 bases). CDR1 LNHDA and CDR2 SQIVND come from the germline V gene (reference sequence). V lost 4 bases to trimming and J lost 1 base, with 10 bases between them. The CDR3 has 14 amino acids. The CDR3 DNA reads as TGTGCCAGTAGTACGGGAGCTTTCCAAGAGACCCAGTACTTC. Amino acid sequence: CASSTGAFQETQYF. The variable domain in full, with the rest retrieved from reference TRBV19 and TRBJ2-5, is DGGITQSPKYLFRKEGQNVTLSCEQNLNHDAMYWYRQDPGQGLRLIYYSQIVNDFQKGDIAEGYSVSREKKESFPLTVTSAQKNPTAFYLCASSTGAFQETQYFGPGTRLLVL.

This clone showed up just a few times. The chain joins TRBV6-1 to TRBJ2-1, with 12 bases aligning to TRBD2. V shed 5 bases and J 8 bases; nucleotides not matched to a gene: 7. Germline-derived CDR1 and CDR2 are MNHNS and SASEGT. The CDR3 length is 15 residues. CDR3 loop: CASSSGTSGSHEQFF. The CDR3 coding sequence is TGTGCCAGCAGTTCCGGGACTAGCGGGTCCCATGAGCAGTTCTTC.

V usage is TRBV7-6 and J usage is TRBJ2-3; the match to TRBD2 covers 8 bases. The CDR3 has 15 residues. The germline CDR1 and CDR2 sequences are SGHVS and FNYEAQ. J was trimmed by 6 bases and V by 1 base; bases with no gene match: 6. CDR3 nucleotide sequence: TGTGCCAGCAGCTTAGGCGGGAGGTTGATGGATACGCAGTATTTT. This encodes CASSLGGRLMDTQYF.

The chain employs TRBV18 and TRBJ2-5; 10 nucleotides agree with TRBD1. J lost 2 bases, V lost 3 bases, and 6 bases had no gene match. The CDR3 sequence is 16 residues long. Per the germline V gene, CDR1 is KGHSH and CDR2 is LQKENI. CDR3 amino acids: CASSPNWDRGQETQYF. The CDR3 bases are TGTGCCAGCTCACCGAATTGGGACAGGGGACAAGAGACCCAGTACTTC.

This clone turned up a few times. CDR3 residues: CAWSSVIVRTGNGYTF. As DNA, the CDR3 is TGTGCCTGGAGCTCTGTAATTGTGCGGACAGGGAATGGCTACACCTTC. V is TRBV30 and J is TRBJ1-2, with TRBD1 identical over 8 bases. The CDR3 consists of 16 residues. Germline lookup yields CDR1 GTSNPN and CDR2 SVGIG (reference sequence). Unmatched junction bases numbered 15, after V lost 3 bases and J lost 6 bases. The entire variable domain, with the rest obtained from reference TRBV30 and TRBJ1-2, is as follows: SQTIHQWPATLVQPVGSPLSLECTVEGTSNPNLYWYRQAAGRGLQLLFYSVGIGQISSEVPQNLSASRPQDRQFILSSKKLLLSDSGFYLCAWSSVIVRTGNGYTFGSGTRLTVV.

The chain couples TRBV4-1 to TRBJ2-1; D possibly corresponds to TRBD1 (5 bases). Germline assignment: CDR1 MGHRA and CDR2 YSYEKL. This CDR3 has 17 residues. The V end was cut by 2 bases, the J end by 6 bases, with 20 bases between. The CDR3 loop reads CASSQLVAGSIVNEQFF. The CDR3 DNA reads as TGCGCCAGCAGCCAACTCGTAGCAGGGTCTATAGTCAATGAGCAGTTCTTC.

This sequence joins TRBV30 and TRBJ2-5; a possible D gene is TRBD1 (5 bases). CDR3 length: 13 amino acids. Trimming removed 2 bases at V and 6 bases at J, with 13 bases between. The germline V gene encodes CDR1 GTSNPN and CDR2 SVGIG (reference sequence). CDR3 amino acids: CAWSRQGVKTQYF. CDR3 coding DNA: TGTGCCTGGAGTCGGCAGGGCGTAAAGACCCAGTACTTC. Based on the CDR3 plus reference TRBV30 and TRBJ2-5, the full variable domain is SQTIHQWPATLVQPVGSPLSLECTVEGTSNPNLYWYRQAAGRGLQLLFYSVGIGQISSEVPQNLSASRPQDRQFILSSKKLLLSDSGFYLCAWSRQGVKTQYFGPGTRLLVL.

The chain employs TRBV5-1 and TRBJ2-7, with TRBD1 identical over 10 bases. V lost 4 bases and J lost 6; bases outside the gene matches: 10. There are 15 residues in the CDR3. Per the germline V gene, CDR1 is SGHRS and CDR2 is YFSETQ. The CDR3 bases are TGCGCCAGCAGCCTGTACGGGACAGGGGTTGCCGAGCAGTACTTC. Translation gives CASSLYGTGVAEQYF. The variable domain in full, completed from reference TRBV5-1 and TRBJ2-7, reads KAGVTQTPRYLIKTRGQQVTLSCSPISGHRSVSWYQQTPGQGLQFLFEYFSETQRNKGNFPGRFSGRQFSNSRSEMNVSTLELGDSALYLCASSLYGTGVAEQYFGPGTRLTVT.

The genes are TRBV28 and TRBJ1-1; D perhaps matches TRBD1 (6 bases). Per germline, CDR1 MDHEN and CDR2 SYDVKM. This CDR3 is built from 15 residues. The ends were cut back, 7 bases at V and 5 bases at J, with 20 bases in the middle. The CDR3: CASTSGGAGETEAFF. The CDR3 DNA reads TGTGCCAGCACCTCCGGGGGGGCGGGGGAAACTGAAGCTTTCTTT. Looking up the rest from reference TRBV28 and TRBJ1-1 gives the full variable domain: DVKVTQSSRYLVKRTGEKVFLECVQDMDHENMFWYRQDPGLGLRLIYFSYDVKMKEKGDIPEGYSVSREKKERFSLILESASTNQTSMYLCASTSGGAGETEAFFGQGTRLTVV.

The chain is built from TRBV7-9 and TRBJ2-7; 10 bases fit TRBD1. The V gene end was trimmed by 5 bases and the J gene end by 0 bases; junction bases not matched to a gene: 7. Germline values: CDR1 SEHNR, CDR2 FQNEAQ (reference sequence). CDR3 length equals 16 residues. CDR3 in DNA: TGTGCCAGCAGCGACCCGACAGGGGGCTCCTCCTACGAGCAGTACTTC. This gives the protein CASSDPTGGSSYEQYF.

The V and J genes are TRBV18 and TRBJ2-6; D is undetermined. V lost 8 bases and J lost 2, with 4 bases in between. The CDR3 runs 12 residues. The V gene's germline CDR1 is KGHSH and CDR2 LQKENI. Here the CDR3 reads CASEPGANVLTF. CDR3 DNA sequence: TGTGCCAGCGAGCCTGGGGCCAACGTCCTGACTTTC.